The T cell receptor (beta chain) under discussion was sequenced for a study of blood T cell repertoires in COVID-19. The CDR3 totals 18 residues. The junction had 7 bases not matched to a gene; V was cut back by 0 bases and J by 5 bases. The germline CDR1 and CDR2 sequences are SGHDN and FVKESK. Methods used by the authors: Reference gene primers were amplified, and this amplification served to estimate nucleated cell counts. Method: immunoSEQ multiplex PCR; TCRdb's copy keeps in-frame clones and lacks some. That table supplies the V and J calls and clone size; D and trimming were determined from the DNA. Among around 100,000 clones listed, 87% were seen once.

The sample comprised peripheral blood. The rearrangement links TRBV14 to TRBJ2-5, with TRBD2 matching 15 bases. This TCR was recovered from a human donor in a cohort sampled during active COVID-19. CDR3 sequence (DNA): TGTGCCAGCAGCCAAGATTGGGGACTAGCGGGAGGAGAGGAGACCCAGTACTTC. It specifies CASSQDWGLAGGEETQYF.